One and the same sample provided the 6 T cell receptor beta chains below, sequenced in a study of Ad26.COV2.S vaccination and SARS-CoV-2 variants. Treatment noted: approximately 18 received Ad26.COV2.S at low or high dose, single or two shots; 5 received placebo; per-sample allocation not given. Day 63 after the first injection of vaccine or placebo was the sampling time. TCRdb keeps only in-frame clones here, not all; method: immunoSEQ multiplex PCR. The table includes 300,000 to 500,000 clones, roughly nine tenths detected once. The sequencing here drew on peripheral blood, taken in a trial of Ad26.COV2.S vaccine versus placebo. The receptors were gathered from a person aged 18 to 59 who received the Ad26.COV2.S COVID-19 vaccine or a placebo.

The gene calls are TRBV11-2 and TRBJ2-3, with D possibly matching TRBD1 (5 bases). The V end lost 0 bases, the J end lost 8 bases, and 15 bases lay between the germline ends. This CDR3 contains 15 residues. Germline V gene sequence: CDR1 SGHAT, CDR2 FQNNGV. For the CDR3, the DNA is TGTGCCAGCAGCTTAGATCTACTGGCAGGGATTACGCAGTATTTT. As protein: CASSLDLLAGITQYF.

The CDR3 sequence is CASSLAGRSRAFF. DNA for the CDR3: TGCGCCAGCAGCTTGGCCGGCCGGTCACGAGCTTTCTTT. The chain has TRBV5-1 and TRBJ1-1; no firm D call. This CDR3 spans 13 amino acids. Trimming left V 0 bases short and J 10 bases short, with 13 bases between. The germline V gene encodes CDR1 SGHRS and CDR2 YFSETQ.

J is TRBJ2-3 and V is TRBV3-1 (or the pseudogene TRBV3-2), with 9 bases lining up with TRBD2. Trimming removed 0 bases from V and 4 bases from J; junction bases left unmatched: 8. This CDR3 region has 17 residues. Germline V gene lookup returns CDR1 LGHDT and CDR2 YNNKEL (reference sequence). This chain's CDR3 is CASSQESWRGGPDTQYF. The CDR3 DNA follows: TGTGCCAGCAGCCAAGAAAGTTGGCGGGGGGGCCCAGATACGCAGTATTTT.

V is TRBV19 and J is TRBJ1-1; D not resolved. The germline gives CDR1 LNHDA, CDR2 SQIVND (reference sequence). CDR3 length equals 12 residues. The V end was cut by 7 bases, the J end by 3 bases, with 9 bases between. The CDR3 bases are TGTGCCAGTACCTTAGGGTACACTGAAGCTTTCTTT. This sequence encodes CASTLGYTEAFF.

This rearrangement joins TRBV6-1 to TRBJ2-3; possible D gene TRBD1, 5 bases. CDR3 size: 16 residues. Trimming removed 4 bases at V and 3 bases at J, with 17 bases between. The germline V gene encodes CDR1 MNHNS and CDR2 SASEGT. Here the CDR3 reads CASSGDSRGWTDTQYF. In DNA, the CDR3 is TGTGCCAGCAGTGGCGACAGTAGGGGCTGGACAGATACGCAGTATTTT.

The V gene is TRBV5-5, the J gene TRBJ1-2; 8 nucleotides match TRBD1. Germline CDR1 is SGHKS and CDR2 is YYEKEE (reference sequence). Unmatched junction bases numbered 13, after V lost 4 bases and J lost 8 bases. This CDR3 is 15 amino acids long. The CDR3 reads CASSHDQGASWGYTF. CDR3 in DNA: TGTGCCAGCAGCCACGACCAGGGGGCATCCTGGGGCTACACCTTC.